Only a few counts were recorded for the clone carrying this T cell receptor beta chain. Its target is unknown. The germline V gene has CDR1 SGHRS and CDR2 YFSETQ. The CDR3 loop spans 13 amino acids. With 4 bases removed from V and 10 bases from J, the gap between germline ends came to 15 bases. Whole-study results and caveats: Tumor memory CD4+ T cell TCR gene usage was found to cluster with blood and lymph node memory CD4+ cells and with lymph node naive CD4+ cells. Whole repertoires were not studied in the larger cohort, only one V-J beta rearrangement. Tumor Treg TCRs overlapped most with tumor naive CD4+ cells.

Cells sorted as Tregs were CD4+, CD25+ and CD127-/low. Constant-region reverse primers amplified full-length variable regions, followed by semi-nested Nested Universal Primer A PCR. Each CDR3 protein is one row after TCRdb ran MiXCR on the 5' RACE reads. The sample consists of 50,000 to 65,000 distinct CDR3 sequences, around 20% of them appearing once. Sample: tumor-infiltrating Tregs sorted from the breast tumor. The source of this sequence is a female donor with breast cancer. The V and J genes are TRBV5-1 and TRBJ2-1; D is possibly TRBD1 (6 bases). In nucleotides, the CDR3 is TGCGCCAGCAGCATACAGGGATTTGAGGAGCAGTTCTTC. Translated: CASSIQGFEEQFF.